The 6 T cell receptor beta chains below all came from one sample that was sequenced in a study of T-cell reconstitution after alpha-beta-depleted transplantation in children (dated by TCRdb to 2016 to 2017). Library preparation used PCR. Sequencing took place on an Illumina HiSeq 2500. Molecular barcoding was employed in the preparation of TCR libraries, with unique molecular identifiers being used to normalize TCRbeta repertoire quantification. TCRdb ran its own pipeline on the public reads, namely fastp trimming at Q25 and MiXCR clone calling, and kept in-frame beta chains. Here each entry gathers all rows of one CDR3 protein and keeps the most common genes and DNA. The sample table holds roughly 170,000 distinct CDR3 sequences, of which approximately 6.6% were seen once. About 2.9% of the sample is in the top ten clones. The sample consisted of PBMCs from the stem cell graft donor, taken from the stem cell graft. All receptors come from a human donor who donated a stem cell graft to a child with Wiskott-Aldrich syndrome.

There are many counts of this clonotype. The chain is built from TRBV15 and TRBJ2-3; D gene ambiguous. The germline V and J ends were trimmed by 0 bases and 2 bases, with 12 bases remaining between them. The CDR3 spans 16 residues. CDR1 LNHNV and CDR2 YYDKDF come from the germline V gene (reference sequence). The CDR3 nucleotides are TGTGCCACCAGCAGAGATCTGGGCAGGCTCACAGATACGCAGTATTTT. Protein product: CATSRDLGRLTDTQYF.

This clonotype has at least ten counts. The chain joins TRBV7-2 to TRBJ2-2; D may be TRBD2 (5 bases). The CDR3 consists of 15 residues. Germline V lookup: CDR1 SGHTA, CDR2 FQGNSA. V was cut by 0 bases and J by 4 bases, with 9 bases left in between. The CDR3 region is CASSLAGGSTGELFF. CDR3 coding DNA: TGTGCCAGCAGCTTAGCAGGAGGTAGCACCGGGGAGCTGTTTTTT. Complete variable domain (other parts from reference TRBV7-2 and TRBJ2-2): GAGVSQSPSNKVTEKGKDVELRCDPISGHTALYWYRQSLGQGLEFLIYFQGNSAPDKSGLPSDRFSAERTGGSVSTLTIQRTQQEDSAVYLCASSLAGGSTGELFFGEGSRLTVL.

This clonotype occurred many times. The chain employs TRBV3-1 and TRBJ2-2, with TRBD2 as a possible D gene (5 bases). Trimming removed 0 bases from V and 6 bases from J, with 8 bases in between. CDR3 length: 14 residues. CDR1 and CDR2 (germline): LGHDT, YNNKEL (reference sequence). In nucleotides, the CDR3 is TGTGCCAGCAGCCAAGATCTAGCCCCCGGGGAGCTGTTTTTT. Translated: CASSQDLAPGELFF.

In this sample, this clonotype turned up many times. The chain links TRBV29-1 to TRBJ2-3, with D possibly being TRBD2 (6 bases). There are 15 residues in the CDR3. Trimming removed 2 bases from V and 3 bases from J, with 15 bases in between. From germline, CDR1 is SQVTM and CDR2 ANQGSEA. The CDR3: CSVEKGRESTDTQYF. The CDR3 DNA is TGCAGCGTTGAAAAGGGACGGGAGTCTACAGATACGCAGTATTTT.

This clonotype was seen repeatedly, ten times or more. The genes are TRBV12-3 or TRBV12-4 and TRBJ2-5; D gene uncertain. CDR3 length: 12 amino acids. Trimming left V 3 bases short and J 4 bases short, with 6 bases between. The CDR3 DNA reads TGTGCCAGCAGTTTCGCTGGAGAGACCCAGTACTTC. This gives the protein CASSFAGETQYF.

The CDR3 here is CSARVTGTAYYNEQFF. As DNA, the CDR3 is TGCAGTGCTAGAGTGACCGGGACAGCTTACTACAATGAGCAGTTCTTC. V usage is TRBV20-1 and J usage is TRBJ2-1; 7 bases are shared with TRBD1. Per the germline V gene, CDR1 is DFQATT and CDR2 is SNEGSKA (reference sequence). V was clipped by 1 base and J by 3 bases; unmatched bases: 9. The CDR3 runs 16 residues.